Listed here are 28 T cell receptor beta chains from one sample, sequenced in a study of blood T cell repertoires in COVID-19. Here immunoSEQ multiplex PCR was the method, and the copy in TCRdb shows in-frame clones only, minus some. The sample holds roughly 52,000 clones, 80% to 90% seen once. Sequencing was performed on peripheral blood. The origin of the receptors is a man in his forties with COVID-19, enrolled during active disease.

CDR3 DNA: TGTGCCAGCTCACCGTGGCGGGGGTTGAACACCGGGGAGCTGTTTTTT. Protein product: CASSPWRGLNTGELFF. The rearrangement uses TRBV18 and TRBJ2-2; TRBD2 agrees at 7 bases. The CDR3 totals 16 residues. The ends lost 3 bases at V and 1 base at J; junction bases unmatched: 5. Per germline, CDR1 KGHSH and CDR2 LQKENI.

V is TRBV6-2 or TRBV6-3 and J is TRBJ2-1, with D possibly matching TRBD2 (6 bases). CDR3 length: 12 amino acids. V lost 3 bases to trimming and J lost 9 bases, with 9 bases between them. Germline V CDR1 and CDR2: MNHEY, SVGEGT. CDR3 residues: CASSYLGGEQFF. As DNA, the CDR3 is TGTGCCAGCAGTTATTTGGGAGGTGAGCAGTTCTTC.

In its sample, this clone was seen once. This chain uses TRBV2 with TRBJ2-2, with a tentative D call TRBD2 (6 bases). The CDR3 extends over 15 amino acids. In germline, CDR1 is SNHLY, CDR2 FYNNEI. The V and J ends lost 8 bases and 6 bases respectively, with 19 bases between them. The CDR3 coding sequence is TGTGCCAGCGAAGATGGGGGGTATGAGGCCGGGGAGCTGTTTTTT. This encodes CASEDGGYEAGELFF.

V usage is TRBV18 and J usage is TRBJ1-2; unclear D gene. V was clipped by 0 bases and J by 3 bases, with 8 bases between them. CDR1 and CDR2 from the germline V gene are KGHSH and LQKENI. This CDR3 is built from 14 residues. The DNA for the CDR3 is TGTGCCAGCTCACCACCCGAGGTTTACTATGGCTACACCTTC. Its translation is CASSPPEVYYGYTF.

The rearrangement links TRBV5-1 to TRBJ1-4; possible D gene TRBD1, 6 bases. CDR3 length: 14 residues. Trimming took off 4 bases at V and 8 bases at J, with 15 bases between the two ends. Germline V gene data show CDR1 as SGHRS and CDR2 as YFSETQ. The CDR3 region is CASSRGQPQEKLFF. CDR3 DNA sequence: TGCGCCAGCAGCCGGGGACAACCGCAAGAAAAACTGTTTTTT. The full variable domain, rest sourced from reference TRBV5-1 and TRBJ1-4, is KAGVTQTPRYLIKTRGQQVTLSCSPISGHRSVSWYQQTPGQGLQFLFEYFSETQRNKGNFPGRFSGRQFSNSRSEMNVSTLELGDSALYLCASSRGQPQEKLFFGSGTQLSVL.

V gene TRBV18 combines with J gene TRBJ2-2; 7 nucleotides align to TRBD1. With 0 bases clipped from V and 5 bases from J, the junction kept 6 bases outside the gene matches. Germline lookup yields CDR1 KGHSH and CDR2 LQKENI. This CDR3 comprises 16 residues. CDR3 protein: CASSPPMSGGTGELFF. For the CDR3, the DNA is TGTGCCAGCTCACCACCGATGTCAGGGGGTACCGGGGAGCTGTTTTTT. Full variable domain (missing parts from reference TRBV18 and TRBJ2-2): NAGVMQNPRHLVRRRGQEARLRCSPMKGHSHVYWYRQLPEEGLKFMVYLQKENIIDESGMPKERFSAEFPKEGPSILRIQQVVRGDSAAYFCASSPPMSGGTGELFFGEGSRLTVL.

V is TRBV5-1 and J is TRBJ2-3; 8 nucleotides agree with TRBD2. CDR1 and CDR2 from the germline V gene are SGHRS and YFSETQ. V trimming: 4 bases; J trimming: 2 bases; junction bases outside the gene matches: 3. The CDR3 runs 14 residues. CDR3 sequence reads: CASSILADTDTQYF. As DNA, the CDR3 is TGCGCCAGCAGCATACTAGCGGACACAGATACGCAGTATTTT.

The J gene is TRBJ1-1, the V gene TRBV3-1 (or the pseudogene TRBV3-2); possible D gene TRBD1, 5 bases. The length of the CDR3 is 14 residues. CDR1 is LGHDT, CDR2 YNNKEL, per germline (reference sequence). V lost 1 base, J lost 0 bases, and 6 bases lay in between. The CDR3 DNA reads TGTGCCAGCAGCCAAGGACAGTTGAACACTGAAGCTTTCTTT. Protein product: CASSQGQLNTEAFF.

The genes are TRBV2 and TRBJ1-4, with 8 bases that match TRBD1. This CDR3 region has 19 residues. The trim removed 6 bases at V and 2 bases at J, leaving 17 bases unmatched. Germline CDR1 reads SNHLY; CDR2 reads FYNNEI. Here the CDR3 DNA reads TGTGCCAGCAGAGCGGGGACAGGCACCAAACTGCTTACTAATGAAAAACTGTTTTTT. Translation: CASRAGTGTKLLTNEKLFF.

This chain uses TRBV27 with TRBJ1-1; D gene unclear. V gave up 5 bases and J gave up 6 bases, with 13 bases separating them. Germline loops: CDR1 MNHEY, CDR2 SMNVEV (reference sequence). CDR3 length equals 13 residues. The CDR3 loop reads CASSLSGGAEAFF. The CDR3 DNA sequence: TGTGCCAGCAGTCTCTCGGGTGGAGCTGAAGCTTTCTTT.

This rearrangement joins TRBV3-1 (or the pseudogene TRBV3-2) to TRBJ1-2, with D unresolved. There are 13 residues in the CDR3. From germline, CDR1 is LGHDT and CDR2 YNNKEL (reference sequence). V dropped 0 bases and J dropped 7 bases, with 9 bases sitting between them. In DNA form, the CDR3 reads TGTGCCAGCAGCCAAGACAGCGGTGGTGGCTACACCTTC. It yields the protein CASSQDSGGGYTF.

CDR3 coding DNA: TGCGCCAGCACCCCCCAAGGAGCGGGCGGTATATCCTACGAGCAGTACTTC. It translates to CASTPQGAGGISYEQYF. The chain carries TRBV5-1 and TRBJ2-7, with D possibly matching TRBD2 (6 bases). CDR1 is SGHRS, CDR2 YFSETQ, per germline. Trimming removed 6 bases at V and 1 base at J, with 23 bases between. This CDR3 has 17 amino acids.

The genes are TRBV28 and TRBJ1-5; TRBD1 might be the D (5 bases). V shed 2 bases and J shed 1 base, with 21 bases lying between them. The CDR3 loop spans 19 amino acids. CDR1 MDHEN and CDR2 SYDVKM come from the germline V gene. In nucleotides, the CDR3 is TGTGCCAGCAGTTTAGATCGAACCGACAGTTTTGGGAGCAATCAGCCCCAGCATTTT. Its translation: CASSLDRTDSFGSNQPQHF.

The rearrangement uses TRBV24-1 and TRBJ2-1, with TRBD2 as a possible D gene (6 bases). V lost 3 bases, J lost 4 bases, and 15 bases lay in between. This CDR3 contains 16 residues. Germline assignment: CDR1 KGHDR and CDR2 SFDVKD. The CDR3 coding sequence is TGTGCCACCAGTGATCCCCGGGGGACGACATACAATGAGCAGTTCTTC. This sequence encodes CATSDPRGTTYNEQFF.

The V gene is TRBV7-9, the J gene TRBJ1-5, with 9 positions matching TRBD1. J gave up 7 bases and V 5 bases, and 3 bases lay outside the gene matches. The CDR3 sequence is 13 residues long. CDR1 is SEHNR and CDR2 is FQNEAQ in the germline V gene (reference sequence). CDR3 in DNA: TGTGCCAGCAGCCGACAGGGGGGGCAGCCCCAGCATTTT. Translation: CASSRQGGQPQHF.

The rearrangement links TRBV4-1 to TRBJ1-2; D not certain. Trimming left V 4 bases short and J 0 bases short, with 9 bases between. The CDR3 length is 14 residues. Germline V gives CDR1 MGHRA, CDR2 YSYEKL. This CDR3 reads CASSPGSANYGYTF. In nucleotides, the CDR3 is TGCGCCAGCAGCCCCGGGAGCGCTAACTATGGCTACACCTTC.

This chain joins TRBV10-3 and TRBJ2-1, with D unresolved. Germline CDR1 and CDR2: ENHRY and SYGVKD. Trimming shortened V by 7 bases and J by 0 bases, and 16 bases separated the two germline ends. CDR3 length: 16 amino acids. CDR3 in DNA: TGTGCCATCAACGAGGTTAAGGCGAGCTCCTACAATGAGCAGTTCTTC. This codes for CAINEVKASSYNEQFF.

This chain connects TRBV9 to TRBJ1-6; D possibly corresponds to TRBD1 (6 bases). Trimming cost V 4 bases and J 7 bases, with 15 bases left between them. Germline CDR1 and CDR2: SGDLS and YYNGEE. The CDR3 has 15 residues. The CDR3 sequence is CASSPGGGLNSPLHF. Written as DNA, the CDR3 is TGTGCCAGCAGCCCCGGGGGGGGGCTGAATTCACCCCTCCACTTT.

The chain employs TRBV2 and TRBJ2-1, with TRBD1 matching 11 bases. There are 14 residues in the CDR3. Trimming cost V 8 bases and J 7 bases; bases outside gene matches: 7. The V gene's germline CDR1 is SNHLY and CDR2 FYNNEI. CDR3 region: CASWSGQGANEQFF. In DNA, the CDR3 is TGTGCCAGCTGGTCCGGACAGGGGGCTAATGAGCAGTTCTTC.

The V call is TRBV5-6, the J call TRBJ2-7; 9 nucleotides line up with TRBD1. Trimming cost V 2 bases and J 6 bases; bases outside gene matches: 3. Germline assignment: CDR1 SGHDT and CDR2 YYEEEE. The CDR3 is 13 residues long. CDR3 in amino acids: CASSLGQGTEQYF. CDR3 sequence (DNA): TGTGCCAGCAGCTTAGGACAGGGGACCGAGCAGTACTTC.

The V call is TRBV15, the J call TRBJ2-3, with a weak D call TRBD2 (6 bases). This CDR3 contains 13 residues. Per the germline V gene, CDR1 is LNHNV and CDR2 is YYDKDF (reference sequence). Between the trimmed V and J ends, which lost 0 bases and 8 bases, there was a span of 9 bases. The CDR3 protein is CATSRDLGGTQYF. In nucleotides, the CDR3 is TGTGCCACCAGCAGAGATTTGGGAGGTACGCAGTATTTT. The whole variable domain, filled in from reference TRBV15 and TRBJ2-3, reads DAMVIQNPRYQVTQFGKPVTLSCSQTLNHNVMYWYQQKSSQAPKLLFHYYDKDFNNEADTPDNFQSRRPNTSFCFLDIRSPGLGDTAMYLCATSRDLGGTQYFGPGTRLTVL.

J is TRBJ2-3 and V is TRBV10-3; 7 positions agree with TRBD1. The CDR3 loop spans 14 amino acids. V shed 3 bases and J 0 bases; nucleotides not matched to a gene: 0. In germline, CDR1 is ENHRY, CDR2 SYGVKD. CDR3 nucleotide sequence: TGTGCCATCAGTGACAGGGGGAGCACAGATACGCAGTATTTT. Its protein product is CAISDRGSTDTQYF.

The chain employs TRBV27 and TRBJ1-5; 8 bases agree with TRBD1. The germline CDR1 and CDR2 sequences are MNHEY and SMNVEV (reference sequence). The CDR3 covers 14 residues. V lost 6 bases and J lost 5; bases outside the gene matches: 6. In nucleotides, the CDR3 is TGTGCCAGCAGCGGGACAGGCGATTATCAGCCCCAGCATTTT. This encodes CASSGTGDYQPQHF.

The gene calls are TRBV30 and TRBJ1-2; 9 positions match TRBD1. V dropped 1 base and J dropped 7; count of bases not matched to a gene: 4. Germline CDR1 GTSNPN, CDR2 SVGIG (reference sequence). CDR3 size: 13 residues. Here the CDR3 DNA reads TGTGCCTGGAGTGGACAGGGGGAGGGTGGCTACACCTTC. Residues: CAWSGQGEGGYTF.

The chain carries TRBV5-8 and TRBJ2-7; D is possibly TRBD1 (5 bases). The CDR3 consists of 15 residues. Germline V CDR1 and CDR2: SGHTS, YDEGEE. V lost 4 bases and J lost 0, with 14 bases in between. The CDR3 DNA sequence: TGTGCCAGCAGCCCAGCGTCCAGGGCCTCCTACGAGCAGTACTTC. Amino acids: CASSPASRASYEQYF.

The genes are TRBV11-2 and TRBJ2-7, with a tentative D call TRBD1 (6 bases). Germline V gives CDR1 SGHAT, CDR2 FQNNGV. The CDR3 loop spans 13 amino acids. Between the trimmed V and J ends, which lost 3 bases and 1 base, there was a span of 7 bases. CDR3 amino acids: CASSLRGSYEQYF. The CDR3 DNA reads TGTGCCAGCAGCTTGAGGGGGTCCTACGAGCAGTACTTC.

The DNA for the CDR3 is TGTGCCACCAGCAGATCCGGGACTAGCGGGACCAGGGGCACAGATACGCAGTATTTT. It encodes CATSRSGTSGTRGTDTQYF. The chain uses TRBV15 and TRBJ2-3; 13 bases are a match to TRBD2. CDR3 length: 19 residues. V shed 2 bases and J 1 base; nucleotides not matched to a gene: 9. Germline-derived CDR1 and CDR2 are LNHNV and YYDKDF (reference sequence).

The chain joins TRBV5-1 to TRBJ2-5; perhaps TRBD2 as D (7 bases). V lost 4 bases to trimming and J lost 5 bases, with 21 bases between them. The CDR3 is 16 residues long. Germline assignment: CDR1 SGHRS and CDR2 YFSETQ. This CDR3 is CASSPGSRAGAETQYF. The CDR3, as DNA: TGCGCCAGCAGCCCGGGAAGTCGGGCGGGGGCGGAGACCCAGTACTTC.